This TCR beta chain was sequenced in a study of CD8 T cells in ankylosing spondylitis. Notes on this clonotype: The antigen is not known. One junction end disagrees with the germline gene, perhaps due to a read error.

This CDR3 contains 13 residues. Germline V CDR1 and CDR2: DFQATT, SNEGSKA (reference sequence). Whole-study findings and limits: For ankylosing spondylitis blood, a TCR beta motif of seven to nine highly homologous variants appeared characteristic.

Each CDR3 protein is one row after TCRdb ran MiXCR on the 5' RACE reads. Here the sample spans approximately 440,000 distinct CDR3 sequences, under 20% being singletons. Sequencing input: blood, either unsorted or a sorted T cell fraction (not recorded which). This chain links TRBV20-1 with TRBJ1-4; D not certain. The TCR was taken from a male donor with ankylosing spondylitis. The CDR3 sequence: CSARVGSNERLFF. In DNA, the CDR3 is TGCAGTGCTAGAGTGGGGTCTAATGAAAGACTGTTTTTT.